Below are 29 T cell receptor beta chains sequenced from a single sample in a study of shared clonotypes between healthy human individuals (dated by TCRdb to the early 2020s). The receptor library was made with the immunoSEQ multiplex PCR assay. TCRdb limited this immuneACCESS table to in-frame rearrangements with V and J called. A share of clones is missing; checked studies link under half to unresolved V genes, and the rest is unexplained. The sample has some 2.3 million clones on record, roughly 93% of them singletons. Approximately 0.4% of the sample rests with the top ten. Sequenced input: naive CD4+ T cells from PBMCs. This sample's cell subset or site label indicates: CD45RA+ positively selected. The receptor set was obtained from a man between 18 and 29 years old in good health. Some clones in this sample may be carry-over from other donors' samples.

As concerns this clone: This specimen includes other DNA sequences encoding the same CDR3. This chain links TRBV5-1 with TRBJ2-2; D gene ambiguous. The CDR3 loop spans 14 amino acids. CDR1 is SGHRS, CDR2 YFSETQ, per germline. Trimming left V 0 bases short and J 1 base short, with 4 bases between. Written as DNA, the CDR3 is TGCGCCAGCAGCTTGGCTCAGAACACCGGGGAGCTGTTTTTT. Its translation: CASSLAQNTGELFF.

V is TRBV5-4 and J is TRBJ2-6; 7 positions agree with TRBD2. Germline values: CDR1 SGHNT, CDR2 YYREEE (reference sequence). This CDR3 region has 17 residues. With V trimmed by 0 bases and J by 0 bases, 3 bases remained unmatched. The CDR3 sequence: CASSLAAGSSGANVLTF. In DNA, the CDR3 is TGTGCCAGCAGCTTGGCAGCGGGGAGCTCTGGGGCCAACGTCCTGACTTTC.

CDR3 in amino acids: CASNILAGRTNEQFF. The CDR3 DNA sequence: TGTGCCAGCAATATACTAGCGGGAAGAACCAATGAGCAGTTCTTC. This chain joins TRBV2 and TRBJ2-1, with 10 bases that match TRBD2. Germline V gene sequence: CDR1 SNHLY, CDR2 FYNNEI. The CDR3 loop spans 15 amino acids. Trimming took 7 bases from V and 6 from J; bases not matched to a gene: 9. Combining the CDR3 with reference TRBV2 and TRBJ2-1 gives the whole variable domain EPEVTQTPSHQVTQMGQEVILRCVPISNHLYFYWYRQILGQKVEFLVSFYNNEISEKSEIFDDQFSVERPDGSNFTLKIRSTKLEDSAMYFCASNILAGRTNEQFFGPGTRLTVL.

Points on this clone: Distinct nucleotide sequences in the sample also encode this CDR3. The genes are TRBV7-9 and TRBJ2-2; D is unclear. This CDR3 has 12 amino acids. Germline-derived CDR1 and CDR2 are SEHNR and FQNEAQ (reference sequence). V dropped 5 bases and J dropped 3 bases, with 4 bases sitting between them. The DNA for the CDR3 is TGTGCCAGCAGCCTCGACACCGGGGAGCTGTTTTTT. Encoded protein: CASSLDTGELFF.

The chain uses TRBV9 and TRBJ2-7; 8 bases fit TRBD2. J lost 0 bases, V lost 1 base, and 6 bases had no gene match. Looked up from germline, CDR1 is SGDLS and CDR2 is YYNGEE. This CDR3 is built from 16 residues. In DNA form, the CDR3 reads TGTGCCAGCAGCGTAAATGTACTAGCGGCCTCCTACGAGCAGTACTTC. This codes for CASSVNVLAASYEQYF. Full variable domain (remainder filled in from reference TRBV9 and TRBJ2-7): DSGVTQTPKHLITATGQRVTLRCSPRSGDLSVYWYQQSLDQGLQFLIQYYNGEERAKGNILERFSAQQFPDLHSELNLSSLELGDSALYFCASSVNVLAASYEQYFGPGTRLTVT.

Details on this clone: Distinct nucleotide sequences in the sample also encode this CDR3. This chain links TRBV5-1 with TRBJ2-1, with 9 bases lining up with TRBD2. V was pared by 1 base and J by 2 bases, with 4 bases of the junction left unmatched. Germline V gene sequence: CDR1 SGHRS, CDR2 YFSETQ. The CDR3 covers 16 residues. CDR3 bases: TGCGCCAGCAGCTTGCCGACTAGCGGCGCCTACAATGAGCAGTTCTTC. It codes for CASSLPTSGAYNEQFF.

This CDR3 reads CASSSDRGDSNQPQHF. CDR3 DNA sequence: TGTGCCAGCAGCTCGGACAGGGGGGATAGCAATCAGCCCCAGCATTTT. The chain joins TRBV5-7 to TRBJ1-5; 10 bases agree with TRBD1. TRBV5-7 is identified as an open reading frame with a role that is uncertain. The trim removed 3 bases at V and 0 bases at J, leaving 3 bases unmatched. The CDR3 extends over 16 amino acids.

The chain is built from TRBV18 and TRBJ1-5; 7 nucleotides agree with TRBD1. V was pared by 4 bases and J by 0 bases, with 3 bases of the junction left unmatched. The CDR3 length is 15 residues. Germline V gives CDR1 KGHSH, CDR2 LQKENI. This CDR3 is CASSRDSPSNQPQHF. The CDR3 region has the DNA TGTGCCAGCTCACGGGACAGCCCTAGCAATCAGCCCCAGCATTTT.

The chain combines TRBV6-4 with TRBJ2-4; no definite D call. Trimming removed 11 bases from V and 6 bases from J, with 14 bases in between. The CDR3 runs to 12 residues. Germline V lookup: CDR1 MRHNA, CDR2 SNTAGT. CDR3 coding DNA: TGTGCCTCCTACGTAGGATCAAACATTCAGTACTTC. This gives the protein CASYVGSNIQYF.

V gene TRBV6-5 combines with J gene TRBJ2-7; 7 nucleotides line up with TRBD1. Germline V gene sequence: CDR1 MNHEY, CDR2 SVGAGI. The CDR3 loop spans 14 amino acids. V lost 6 bases to trimming and J lost 4 bases; unmatched junction nucleotides: 9. The CDR3 region is CASRTGQIIYEQYF. CDR3 nucleotides: TGTGCCAGCAGAACGGGACAGATAATTTACGAGCAGTACTTC.

This chain connects TRBV4-1 to TRBJ2-6; 7 bases are a match to TRBD2. Germline V gene data show CDR1 as MGHRA and CDR2 as YSYEKL. The CDR3 totals 18 residues. The V and J ends lost 0 bases and 0 bases, in that order; junction bases with no gene match: 5. The CDR3, as DNA: TGCGCCAGCAGCCAAGATGGGGGAGGGGTCTCTGGGGCCAACGTCCTGACTTTC. This encodes CASSQDGGGVSGANVLTF.

The chain employs TRBV28 and TRBJ1-4; D unclear. Looked up from germline, CDR1 is MDHEN and CDR2 is SYDVKM. V dropped 3 bases and J dropped 4 bases, with 12 bases sitting between them. The CDR3 has 15 residues. In nucleotides, the CDR3 is TGTGCCAGCAGTTTCCCTGTCCCTGGTAATGAAAAACTGTTTTTT. Its protein is CASSFPVPGNEKLFF.

This chain connects TRBV5-1 to TRBJ2-6; D uncertain. V lost 6 bases and J lost 2, with 9 bases in between. There are 14 residues in the CDR3. Germline-derived CDR1 and CDR2 are SGHRS and YFSETQ. In DNA form, the CDR3 reads TGCGCCAGCATGGTAGGGACTGGGGCCAACGTCCTGACTTTC. Protein: CASMVGTGANVLTF.

The chain links TRBV28 to TRBJ2-2; the match to TRBD1 covers 7 bases. This CDR3 is 16 amino acids long. Germline lookup yields CDR1 MDHEN and CDR2 SYDVKM. V shed 8 bases and J 4 bases; nucleotides not matched to a gene: 13. The CDR3 DNA is TGTGCCAGCCGCCGACAGGGCGCCCCAATCACCGGGGAGCTGTTTTTT. Its translation is CASRRQGAPITGELFF.

This clone was seen only once. The chain combines TRBV6-1 with TRBJ2-7; the match to TRBD1 covers 10 bases. The V gene end was trimmed by 3 bases and the J gene end by 3 bases; junction bases not matched to a gene: 8. CDR3 length: 16 amino acids. Germline assignment: CDR1 MNHNS and CDR2 SASEGT. The CDR3 nucleotides read TGTGCCAGCAGTGAGACGGGACAGGGGCCCCACTACGAGCAGTACTTC. The encoded protein is CASSETGQGPHYEQYF.

The V gene is TRBV5-1, the J gene TRBJ2-1; 9 bases align to TRBD1. This CDR3 region has 15 residues. The V gene end was trimmed by 4 bases and the J gene end by 10 bases; junction bases not matched to a gene: 12. Germline V gene sequence: CDR1 SGHRS, CDR2 YFSETQ. CDR3 sequence reads: CASSPLGTGRREQFF. DNA of the CDR3: TGCGCCAGCAGCCCCCTCGGGACAGGGAGGAGGGAGCAGTTCTTC. Combining the CDR3 with reference TRBV5-1 and TRBJ2-1 gives the whole variable domain KAGVTQTPRYLIKTRGQQVTLSCSPISGHRSVSWYQQTPGQGLQFLFEYFSETQRNKGNFPGRFSGRQFSNSRSEMNVSTLELGDSALYLCASSPLGTGRREQFFGPGTRLTVL.

This clone was seen only once. V and J are TRBV28 and TRBJ1-4; D call uncertain. The ends were cut back, 5 bases at V and 8 bases at J, with 12 bases in the middle. CDR3 length: 13 amino acids. Germline assignment: CDR1 MDHEN and CDR2 SYDVKM. CDR3: CASSPPWEEKLFF. The CDR3, as DNA: TGTGCCAGCAGTCCCCCCTGGGAAGAAAAACTGTTTTTT.

Worth noting for this clone: As the CDR3 is not closed by the conserved phenylalanine or tryptophan, this likely results from a read error. It is unclear where the CDR3 begins or ends on the DNA, so no DNA is shown, and the CDR3 is as TCRdb lists it. The chain has TRBV29-1 and TRBJ1-2. The CDR3 is made up of 13 amino acids, end residues included. Per germline, CDR1 SQVTM and CDR2 ANQGSEA. CDR3 sequence: CSVEVGGRKTFGV.

The CDR3 DNA follows: TGCAGCGTTGAAGATCGTCGGGGAAGGGCCCCAGATACGCAGTATTTT. It is translated as CSVEDRRGRAPDTQYF. This rearrangement joins TRBV29-1 to TRBJ2-3; tentative D call: TRBD2 (5 bases). The CDR3 runs to 16 residues. Germline V gene sequence: CDR1 SQVTM, CDR2 ANQGSEA. The V gene lost 0 bases and the J gene lost 4 bases, with 17 bases spanning the gap.

The V and J genes are TRBV14 and TRBJ1-1, with D possibly TRBD1 on 6 matching bases. V lost 0 bases and J 7 bases, leaving 15 bases between the germline ends. CDR3 length: 15 amino acids. Germline CDR1 reads SGHDN; CDR2 reads FVKESK. The CDR3 DNA is TGTGCCAGCAGCCAAGACAGGGGACTGCAGGGTGAAGCTTTCTTT. It specifies CASSQDRGLQGEAFF.

The rearrangement joins TRBV5-1 to TRBJ2-7, with 7 positions matching TRBD1. Germline V lookup: CDR1 SGHRS, CDR2 YFSETQ. The CDR3 covers 14 residues. The ends lost 4 bases at V and 1 base at J; junction bases unmatched: 5. The CDR3, as DNA: TGCGCCAGCAGCGGCACGGGACAGTCCTACGAGCAGTACTTC. It translates to CASSGTGQSYEQYF.

The rearrangement links TRBV6-5 to TRBJ2-7; TRBD2 is a possible D gene (6 bases). The CDR3 is 14 residues long. Trimming left V 3 bases short and J 4 bases short, with 13 bases between. Germline loops: CDR1 MNHEY, CDR2 SVGAGI. CDR3: CASSYDGSRYEQYF. In DNA, the CDR3 is TGTGCCAGCAGTTATGACGGGAGTAGGTACGAGCAGTACTTC.

V gene TRBV4-2 combines with J gene TRBJ1-1; 8 bases line up with TRBD1. The CDR3 contains 15 residues. V lost 3 bases, J lost 4 bases, and 7 bases stayed unmatched. Germline CDR1 is LGHNA and CDR2 is YNFKEQ. The CDR3 here is CASSHPGGRGTEAFF. The DNA of the CDR3 is TGTGCCAGCAGCCACCCAGGGGGCCGGGGCACTGAAGCTTTCTTT.

The chain recombines TRBV4-3 with TRBJ2-1; D is undetermined. Trimming took 0 bases from V and 10 from J, leaving 7 bases between them. The CDR3 extends over 12 amino acids. Germline V gives CDR1 LGHNA, CDR2 YSLEER. Here the CDR3 reads CASSQDFSEQFF. The CDR3 nucleotides are TGCGCCAGCAGCCAAGATTTTTCGGAGCAGTTCTTC.

The chain links TRBV28 to TRBJ1-3; D is unresolved. The CDR3 length is 14 residues. The V gene's germline CDR1 is MDHEN and CDR2 SYDVKM. The V end was cut by 1 base, the J end by 9 bases, with 13 bases between. CDR3 residues: CASSLFRALSTIYF. CDR3 nucleotides: TGTGCCAGCAGTTTATTTAGGGCCCTAAGCACCATATATTTT.

This chain connects TRBV5-1 to TRBJ2-1; TRBD2 matches 11 bases. Germline CDR1 and CDR2: SGHRS and YFSETQ. V lost 3 bases and J lost 9; bases outside the gene matches: 8. This CDR3 is 15 amino acids long. The CDR3 DNA sequence: TGCGCCAGCAGCTCGGGGACTAGCGGTAGCGGTGAGCAGTTCTTC. Translating gives CASSSGTSGSGEQFF.

The CDR3 DNA sequence: TGTGCCAGCACCAGATTGGGGGACGAGCAGTACTTC. Protein: CASTRLGDEQYF. The chain couples TRBV2 to TRBJ2-7; either TRBD1 or TRBD2 may supply D (5 bases each). CDR1 is SNHLY, CDR2 FYNNEI, per germline. Trimming pared 7 bases from V and 5 bases from J, leaving 12 bases between. The CDR3 has 12 amino acids.

The rearrangement links TRBV9 to TRBJ2-7; 8 bases map to TRBD1. In germline, CDR1 is SGDLS, CDR2 YYNGEE. This CDR3 region has 16 residues. V gave up 0 bases and J gave up 7 bases; unmatched junction bases: 12. The CDR3 here is CASSVAVRQGADEQYF. CDR3 bases: TGTGCCAGCAGCGTAGCAGTCAGGCAGGGGGCGGATGAGCAGTACTTC.

This chain links TRBV18 with TRBJ1-2; unclear D gene. CDR3 length equals 15 residues. V lost 1 base and J lost 2, with 11 bases in between. Germline V gives CDR1 KGHSH, CDR2 LQKENI. CDR3 sequence: CASSPLAGVNYGYTF. The CDR3, as DNA: TGTGCCAGCTCACCACTAGCAGGCGTCAACTATGGCTACACCTTC.